The 18 T cell receptor beta chains below come from one sample, sequenced in a study of spatial heterogeneity in lung cancer. No antigen has been assigned to these receptors. Study results and limitations: Higher tumor mutation counts went along with higher counts of expanded intratumoral alpha and beta TCRs.

The time point here: sample taken at primary tumor resection. TCRdb passed the 5' RACE reads through MiXCR, listing each CDR3 protein once. The data show approximately 6,800 distinct CDR3 sequences, with around an eighth seen just once and approximately 9.8% held by the top ten. Sequences were derived from lung tumor tissue, sampled at surgery. These TCRs come from a male donor with early-stage non-small cell lung cancer.

The chain employs TRBV11-3 and TRBJ2-7; possibly TRBD2 for D (5 bases). Looked up from germline, CDR1 is SGHNT and CDR2 is YENEEA. This CDR3 has 13 amino acids. V lost 4 bases and J lost 5, with 12 bases in between. CDR3 DNA sequence: TGTGCCAGCAGCTCCCGAGGGATGGACGAGCAGTACTTC. Amino acid sequence: CASSSRGMDEQYF.

By proportion, this clonotype is medium-sized. The J gene is TRBJ1-1, the V gene TRBV6-1; unclear D gene. The CDR3 has 13 residues. Germline V CDR1 and CDR2: MNHNS, SASEGT. With 2 bases removed from V and 8 bases from J, the gap between germline ends came to 12 bases. Here the CDR3 reads CASSERMGREAFF. The CDR3 DNA follows: TGTGCCAGCAGTGAACGGATGGGCAGAGAAGCTTTCTTT.

This clonotype is medium-sized. The chain combines TRBV7-9 with TRBJ2-7; perhaps TRBD2 as D (5 bases). CDR1 SEHNR and CDR2 FQNEAQ come from the germline V gene (reference sequence). V lost 3 bases and J 3 bases, leaving 9 bases between the germline ends. The CDR3 loop spans 13 amino acids. CDR3 bases: TGTGCCAGCAGCTTTCGGGAACACTACGAGCAGTACTTC. Translation gives CASSFREHYEQYF.

Judged by abundance, this clonotype is medium-sized. This chain links TRBV19 with TRBJ1-2, with 7 bases lining up with TRBD1. V shed 3 bases, J shed 5 bases, and the junction held 6 bases outside the gene matches. The length of the CDR3 is 14 residues. Germline CDR1 LNHDA, CDR2 SQIVND (reference sequence). DNA of the CDR3: TGTGCCAGTAGTATCCACGGGACAGCTTATGGCTACACCTTC. The encoded protein is CASSIHGTAYGYTF. The full variable domain, with the rest looked up from reference TRBV19 and TRBJ1-2, is DGGITQSPKYLFRKEGQNVTLSCEQNLNHDAMYWYRQDPGQGLRLIYYSQIVNDFQKGDIAEGYSVSREKKESFPLTVTSAQKNPTAFYLCASSIHGTAYGYTFGSGTRLTVV.

This clonotype was counted ten times or more. CDR3 residues: CAISDPGFGGEQYF. The CDR3 nucleotides read TGTGCCATCAGTGATCCCGGGTTCGGGGGCGAGCAGTACTTC. The chain couples TRBV10-3 to TRBJ2-7; maybe TRBD2 (6 bases). The V gene lost 3 bases and the J gene lost 6 bases, with 15 bases spanning the gap. Germline V lookup: CDR1 ENHRY, CDR2 SYGVKD. This CDR3 region has 14 residues.

This clonotype is medium-sized (0.01 to 0.1%). V and J are TRBV19 and TRBJ1-1; no firm D call. In germline, CDR1 is LNHDA, CDR2 SQIVND (reference sequence). The CDR3 is made up of 13 amino acids. V lost 8 bases to trimming and J lost 6 bases, with 16 bases between them. CDR3 sequence: CASGEPSSSEAFF. The CDR3 DNA follows: TGTGCCAGTGGGGAACCTAGTTCGTCTGAAGCTTTCTTT.

V gene TRBV29-1 combines with J gene TRBJ1-1, with 7 positions matching TRBD1. This CDR3 region has 13 residues. In germline, CDR1 is SQVTM, CDR2 ANQGSEA. V shed 4 bases and J 2 bases; nucleotides not matched to a gene: 4. CDR3 DNA: TGCAGCGTTGGCCGGGACAGCAACACTGAAGCTTTCTTT. This sequence encodes CSVGRDSNTEAFF.

This clonotype was seen more than once but under ten times. This chain links TRBV2 with TRBJ1-5; D remains ambiguous. The CDR3 runs 14 residues. CDR1 and CDR2 (germline): SNHLY, FYNNEI. V dropped 0 bases and J dropped 6 bases, with 9 bases sitting between them. CDR3 in DNA: TGTGCCAGCAGTGAAGCGGCTCCCAGTCAGCCCCAGCATTTT. Amino acid sequence: CASSEAAPSQPQHF.

This clonotype was detected ten times or more. The chain couples TRBV29-1 to TRBJ2-7; 8 bases line up with TRBD2. The CDR3 consists of 12 residues. The germline V gene has CDR1 SQVTM and CDR2 ANQGSEA. V was clipped by 4 bases and J by 2 bases; unmatched bases: 1. The CDR3 loop is CSVVSGAYEQYF. CDR3 DNA sequence: TGCAGCGTTGTTAGCGGGGCCTACGAGCAGTACTTC.

The chain carries TRBV20-1 and TRBJ1-1; no reliable D call. Germline V CDR1 and CDR2: DFQATT, SNEGSKA (reference sequence). There are 12 residues in the CDR3. Trimming stripped 6 bases from V and 0 bases from J, with 8 bases between. CDR3 loop: CSALGMNTEAFF. For the CDR3, the DNA is TGCAGTGCACTGGGGATGAACACTGAAGCTTTCTTT.

Within the sample, this clonotype is medium-sized. This sequence joins TRBV4-1 and TRBJ1-2; D not resolved. The germline V gene encodes CDR1 MGHRA and CDR2 YSYEKL. The V end was cut by 4 bases, the J end by 5 bases, with 14 bases between. The CDR3 has 14 residues. CDR3 nucleotides: TGCGCCAGCAGCCCCAATCTCCTGATTTATGGCTACACCTTC. This gives the protein CASSPNLLIYGYTF.

Within the sample, this clonotype is medium-sized. The V call is TRBV20-1, the J call TRBJ2-7; 12 bases are a match to TRBD2. J lost 4 bases, V lost 2 bases, and 6 bases had no gene match. This CDR3 spans 15 amino acids. Germline values: CDR1 DFQATT, CDR2 SNEGSKA (reference sequence). CDR3 bases: TGCAGTGCTAGATCTGGACTAGCGGGATCTTACGAGCAGTACTTC. Translating gives CSARSGLAGSYEQYF.

This clonotype rates as medium-sized. The chain employs TRBV10-3 and TRBJ1-2, with D hard to call. The germline gives CDR1 ENHRY, CDR2 SYGVKD. V lost 2 bases and J 4 bases, leaving 8 bases between the germline ends. The CDR3 extends over 13 amino acids. CDR3 residues: CAISETELYGYTF. DNA for the CDR3: TGTGCCATCAGTGAGACAGAACTCTATGGCTACACCTTC.

The rearrangement uses TRBV5-1 and TRBJ2-3; no clear D. V dropped 1 base and J dropped 1 base, with 7 bases sitting between them. Germline V lookup: CDR1 SGHRS, CDR2 YFSETQ. The CDR3 totals 14 residues. The CDR3, as DNA: TGCGCCAGCAGCTTGATCGTGGGCACAGATACGCAGTATTTT. Its protein product is CASSLIVGTDTQYF.

This clonotype has just a few counts. The CDR3 nucleotides read TGTGCCAGCAGCAAACTGCGGACAGGGGGTTTAGCTGAAGCTTTCTTT. This translates into CASSKLRTGGLAEAFF. The V gene is TRBV21-1, the J gene TRBJ1-1; whether TRBD1, the table's D call, matches the DNA was not checked. TRBV21-1 is deemed a pseudogene. The CDR3 is 16 residues long.

The chain uses TRBV12-3 or TRBV12-4 and TRBJ1-2, with D hard to call. The CDR3 has 15 amino acids. V was trimmed by 6 bases and J by 4 bases, leaving 18 bases between them. The CDR3 loop is CASRAGITTGYGYTF. As DNA, the CDR3 is TGTGCCAGCAGAGCTGGGATAACGACGGGCTATGGCTACACCTTC.

This clonotype is judged medium-sized. This chain links TRBV6-5 with TRBJ1-1, with 7 bases fitting TRBD1. Germline V CDR1 and CDR2: MNHEY, SVGAGI. J gave up 1 base and V 5 bases, and 7 bases lay outside the gene matches. The CDR3 runs to 15 residues. In DNA, the CDR3 is TGTGCCAGCAGTCCCAGGACAGGCCCGAACACTGAAGCTTTCTTT. Translation gives CASSPRTGPNTEAFF.

This clonotype was seen a few times. The chain employs TRBV6-5 and TRBJ1-2; 10 nucleotides agree with TRBD1. The V and J ends lost 6 bases and 5 bases, in that order; junction bases with no gene match: 3. The V gene's germline CDR1 is MNHEY and CDR2 SVGAGI. CDR3 size: 13 residues. In nucleotides, the CDR3 is TGTGCCAGCAGGGGGACAGGGGTGTATGGCTACACCTTC. Amino acids: CASRGTGVYGYTF.